Following are 11 T cell receptor beta chains from one sample sequenced in a study of shared clonotypes between healthy human individuals. Sequencing used immunoSEQ multiplex PCR; TCRdb keeps in-frame clones, though not all of them. The sample gives roughly 320,000 clones, 87% of which show up once; roughly 17% is in the top ten. Sequencing was done on a sample of memory CD8+ T cells sorted from blood. Regarding subset: CD45RO+ cells pooled with CCR7-negative TemRA cells. These receptors were collected from a man between 18 and 35 years old in good health.

The J gene is TRBJ2-5, the V gene TRBV6-1; TRBD2 might be the D (6 bases). This CDR3 has 14 residues. V lost 0 bases and J 4 bases, leaving 9 bases between the germline ends. From germline, CDR1 is MNHNS and CDR2 SASEGT. The CDR3 DNA sequence: TGTGCCAGCAGTGAAGCGTGGAGGGGAGAGACCCAGTACTTC. Its translation is CASSEAWRGETQYF.

V gene TRBV25-1 combines with J gene TRBJ1-3, with D unresolved. This CDR3 contains 10 residues. V lost 8 bases to trimming and J lost 3 bases, with 2 bases between them. Germline assignment: CDR1 MGHDK and CDR2 SYGVNS. The CDR3 sequence is CASFGNTIYF. CDR3 DNA sequence: TGTGCCAGCTTTGGAAACACCATATATTTT. The full variable domain, its missing parts supplied by reference TRBV25-1 and TRBJ1-3, is EADIYQTPRYLVIGTGKKITLECSQTMGHDKMYWYQQDPGMELHLIHYSYGVNSTEKGDLSSESTVSRIRTEHFPLTLESARPSHTSQYLCASFGNTIYFGEGSWLTVV.

The chain combines TRBV5-8 with TRBJ1-6; D is ambiguous. CDR3 length: 16 amino acids. The V end was cut by 0 bases, the J end by 7 bases, with 14 bases between. The germline CDR1 and CDR2 sequences are SGHTS and YDEGEE. CDR3 residues: CASSLDYQDANSPLHF. CDR3 sequence (DNA): TGTGCCAGCAGCTTGGATTATCAGGATGCGAATTCACCCCTCCACTTT.

The chain is built from TRBV4-3 and TRBJ2-1; D is ambiguous. The CDR3 totals 17 residues. The germline gives CDR1 LGHNA, CDR2 YSLEER. Trimming pared 1 base from V and 3 bases from J, leaving 16 bases between. The chain's CDR3 is CASSQVRPNTDYNEQFF. Here the CDR3 DNA reads TGCGCCAGCAGCCAAGTACGTCCTAACACAGACTACAATGAGCAGTTCTTC.

This rearrangement joins TRBV5-1 to TRBJ2-3; the D call may be TRBD1 or TRBD2 (5 bases each). The germline V gene encodes CDR1 SGHRS and CDR2 YFSETQ. The CDR3 covers 16 residues. Trimming shortened V by 0 bases and J by 6 bases, and 17 bases separated the two germline ends. This CDR3 reads CASSLVARRGGDTQYF. Here the CDR3 DNA reads TGCGCCAGCAGCTTGGTAGCGCGTCGGGGCGGCGATACGCAGTATTTT.

CDR3 loop: CASSIDLSGNEQFF. Here the CDR3 DNA reads TGTGCCAGTAGTATAGATCTATCGGGCAATGAGCAGTTCTTC. The chain has TRBV19 and TRBJ2-1, with unresolved D. Germline V gene data show CDR1 as LNHDA and CDR2 as SQIVND (reference sequence). With 0 bases removed from V and 6 bases from J, the gap between germline ends came to 9 bases. There are 14 residues in the CDR3.

The chain combines TRBV27 with TRBJ1-5; D not resolved. Trimming left V 3 bases short and J 3 bases short, with 9 bases between. The length of the CDR3 is 14 residues. Germline assignment: CDR1 MNHEY and CDR2 SMNVEV (reference sequence). In DNA form, the CDR3 reads TGTGCCAGCAGTTTGAACCTACTCAATCAGCCCCAGCATTTT. Protein product: CASSLNLLNQPQHF.

This sequence joins TRBV11-2 and TRBJ2-7, with D possibly TRBD1 on 5 matching bases. Trimming stripped 4 bases from V and 1 base from J, with 11 bases between. Germline V gene sequence: CDR1 SGHAT, CDR2 FQNNGV. The CDR3 has 14 residues. The CDR3 sequence is CASSYQGDSYEQYF. The CDR3, as DNA: TGTGCCAGCAGCTACCAGGGTGATTCCTACGAGCAGTACTTC. Looking up the rest from reference TRBV11-2 and TRBJ2-7 gives the full variable domain: EAGVAQSPRYKIIEKRQSVAFWCNPISGHATLYWYQQILGQGPKLLIQFQNNGVVDDSQLPKDRFSAERLKGVDSTLKIQPAKLEDSAVYLCASSYQGDSYEQYFGPGTRLTVT.

The sample holds one count of this clone. The chain employs TRBV7-6 and TRBJ2-5; D unclear. CDR3 length equals 13 residues. The ends were cut back, 1 base at V and 3 bases at J, with 6 bases in the middle. Germline CDR1 reads SGHVS; CDR2 reads FNYEAQ. The CDR3 DNA follows: TGTGCCAGCAGCTTAGGTGGGGAAGAGACCCAGTACTTC. It encodes CASSLGGEETQYF.

The CDR3 protein is CASSEGGGNQPQHF. CDR3 in DNA: TGTGCCAGCAGTGAGGGGGGCGGGAATCAGCCCCAGCATTTT. V usage is TRBV2 and J usage is TRBJ1-5; D is perhaps TRBD1 (6 bases). Germline assignment: CDR1 SNHLY and CDR2 FYNNEI. Trimming pared 3 bases from V and 4 bases from J, leaving 10 bases between. This CDR3 is 14 amino acids long.

This clone was seen a few times. This sequence joins TRBV4-1 and TRBJ2-2, with D perhaps given as TRBD1 or TRBD2 (6 bases each). The length of the CDR3 is 13 residues. With 4 bases removed from V and 8 bases from J, the gap between germline ends came to 11 bases. The germline CDR1 and CDR2 sequences are MGHRA and YSYEKL. CDR3 amino acids: CASSLSGAGELFF. The CDR3 DNA follows: TGCGCCAGCAGCCTCTCGGGGGCGGGGGAGCTGTTTTTT.